This T cell receptor (beta chain) came from a study of CD4 T cells in relation to SARS-CoV-2 and coronaviruses. Turning to the study itself: After roughly ten days of antigen culture, PBMC TCR beta CDR3s were sequenced. The negative reference was HIV-1 Nef peptide pool or peptide-free culture.

Before the COVID-19 pandemic, during about 2010-2018, CD4+ T cells were taken from unexposed donors. After around nine days of culture, CD4+ T cells were isolated. About this clone: Its specificity is unknown.

The germline gives CDR1 GTSNPN, CDR2 SVGIG (reference sequence). After removal of 2 bases from V and 7 bases from J, the junction contained 15 bases not matched to a gene. This CDR3 is 16 amino acids long. The protocol was immunoSEQ multiplex PCR, while the TCRdb copy is restricted to in-frame clones and leaves out a portion. The profile shows about 21,000 clones, 76% of them singletons. The sequencing input was CD4+ T cells from PBMCs, cultured in vitro. The sequence came from a human donor in good health. The chain has TRBV30 and TRBJ2-7, with 9 bases matching TRBD2. Here the CDR3 reads CAWSSGASGDVGEQYF. The CDR3 coding sequence is TGTGCCTGGAGTTCTGGGGCTAGCGGGGACGTGGGGGAGCAGTACTTC.